Detailed here is one T cell receptor (beta chain). This sample is drawn from a study of lymphopenia after photon versus proton radiotherapy. Only in-frame clones appear in the TCRdb table, and some are missing; sequencing was by immunoSEQ multiplex PCR. This table holds around 150,000 clones, 75% to 90% found once. V gave up 8 bases and J gave up 4 bases, with 14 bases separating them. CDR1 MNHEY and CDR2 SMNVEV come from the germline V gene (reference sequence). This CDR3 contains 13 residues. The receptor was derived from a man in his forties or fifties with gastric cancer. The sample in question was peripheral blood, obtained from a patient treated with photon-based radiotherapy. The chain employs TRBV27 and TRBJ1-1; no reliable D call. The CDR3 DNA reads as TGTGCCAGCCTCCGCGGCGAGGGCACTGAAGCTTTCTTT. This sequence encodes CASLRGEGTEAFF.